These 14 T cell receptor beta chains came from one sample sequenced in a study of blood T cell repertoires in COVID-19. The repertoire was sequenced with immunoSEQ multiplex PCR; TCRdb's copy has only in-frame clones and lacks some. The sample yields more than 300,000 clones, around 91% seen once. Material for sequencing was peripheral blood. These receptors came from a woman in her forties with COVID-19, enrolled during active disease.

This chain uses TRBV10-3 with TRBJ2-1; weak D call: TRBD2 (6 bases). The germline V gene encodes CDR1 ENHRY and CDR2 SYGVKD. The CDR3 is 12 residues long. The V gene lost 10 bases and the J gene lost 9 bases, with 16 bases spanning the gap. The CDR3 sequence: CATSRQEGEQFF. CDR3 DNA sequence: TGTGCCACCAGCCGGCAGGAGGGTGAGCAGTTCTTC.

This chain uses TRBV28 with TRBJ2-7, with D maybe TRBD1 (6 bases). Germline loops: CDR1 MDHEN, CDR2 SYDVKM. Trimming shortened V by 6 bases and J by 3 bases, and 15 bases separated the two germline ends. CDR3 length equals 14 residues. Written as DNA, the CDR3 is TGTGCCAGCAGGGTGGGGGCGGAAGTCTACGAGCAGTACTTC. This sequence encodes CASRVGAEVYEQYF.

The chain uses TRBV20-1 and TRBJ2-5; unclear D gene. The CDR3 sequence is 10 residues long. Trimming cost V 4 bases and J 4 bases, with 4 bases left between them. Germline CDR1 is DFQATT and CDR2 is SNEGSKA (reference sequence). The CDR3 DNA is TGCAGTGCTAAAGCAGAGACCCAGTACTTC. Translation: CSAKAETQYF.

The chain recombines TRBV10-3 with TRBJ2-3; D gene ambiguous. Germline V CDR1 and CDR2: ENHRY, SYGVKD. V was shortened by 8 bases and J by 3 bases, with 9 bases between the two germline ends. The CDR3 covers 12 residues. This CDR3 reads CAIGSGTDTQYF. The CDR3 DNA sequence: TGTGCCATCGGATCAGGAACAGATACGCAGTATTTT.

The V call is TRBV7-2, the J call TRBJ1-2, with TRBD1 matching over 8 bases. CDR3 length equals 15 residues. V gave up 5 bases and J gave up 4 bases; unmatched junction bases: 9. Germline V gives CDR1 SGHTA, CDR2 FQGNSA. CDR3 sequence reads: CASSRDRQTSYGYTF. Here the CDR3 DNA reads TGTGCCAGCAGCCGGGACAGGCAGACCTCCTATGGCTACACCTTC.

The chain joins TRBV6-1 to TRBJ2-7; D perhaps matches TRBD2 (6 bases). Trimming cost V 0 bases and J 3 bases, with 12 bases left between them. CDR3 length: 15 residues. Germline loops: CDR1 MNHNS, CDR2 SASEGT. The CDR3 DNA reads TGTGCCAGCAGTGAAGCCTGGGACTTAAGCTACGAGCAGTACTTC. This sequence encodes CASSEAWDLSYEQYF.

The V call is TRBV6-5, the J call TRBJ1-5; tentatively, D is TRBD1 (5 bases). The germline gives CDR1 MNHEY, CDR2 SVGAGI. Trimming pared 6 bases from V and 4 bases from J, leaving 16 bases between. This CDR3 is 15 amino acids long. The DNA of the CDR3 is TGTGCCAGCAGCTGGGGTCGGGGGGAGAATCAGCCCCAGCATTTT. Translation gives CASSWGRGENQPQHF.

The V and J genes are TRBV6-2 or TRBV6-3 and TRBJ1-6; D is unresolved. Germline assignment: CDR1 MNHEY and CDR2 SVGEGT. Trimming took off 5 bases at V and 9 bases at J, with 23 bases between the two ends. The CDR3 loop spans 17 amino acids. Written as DNA, the CDR3 is TGTGCCAGCAGTCCCAGGCCCCGGGGAGTGGGAATTTCACCCCTCCACTTT. The encoded protein is CASSPRPRGVGISPLHF.

In its sample, this clone was seen a few times. CDR3 nucleotide sequence: TGTGCCAGCAGTCCCCCCGGTAGACAGGGTATGCAGACCCAGTACTTC. Amino acid sequence: CASSPPGRQGMQTQYF. The gene calls are TRBV6-6 and TRBJ2-5, with TRBD1 identical over 7 bases. The CDR3 sequence is 16 residues long. The V gene end was trimmed by 5 bases and the J gene end by 6 bases; junction bases not matched to a gene: 15. Germline-derived CDR1 and CDR2 are MNHNY and SVGAGI (reference sequence).

This rearrangement joins TRBV6-5 to TRBJ2-5, with 11 bases matching TRBD2. Losses at the gene ends were 7 bases for V and 4 bases for J; bases not matched to a gene: 8. Germline CDR1 reads MNHEY; CDR2 reads SVGAGI. The CDR3 runs 15 residues. CDR3 in amino acids: CASTQTSGKSETQYF. CDR3 DNA: TGTGCCAGCACCCAGACTAGCGGGAAGTCAGAGACCCAGTACTTC.

This clone was seen just once. The chain joins TRBV5-1 to TRBJ2-3; D may be TRBD2 (5 bases). This CDR3 region has 15 residues. Germline V gene sequence: CDR1 SGHRS, CDR2 YFSETQ. Trimming cost V 0 bases and J 5 bases, with 13 bases left between them. CDR3: CASSLDPTREDTQYF. CDR3 nucleotides: TGCGCCAGCAGCTTGGACCCCACACGGGAAGATACGCAGTATTTT.

The gene calls are TRBV4-3 and TRBJ1-6, with D unresolved. The ends were cut back, 0 bases at V and 7 bases at J, with 13 bases in the middle. The CDR3 sequence is 16 residues long. Per the germline V gene, CDR1 is LGHNA and CDR2 is YSLEER. The CDR3, as DNA: TGCGCCAGCAGCCAAGATGGGTCCAGGTGGAATTCACCCCTCCACTTT. This translates into CASSQDGSRWNSPLHF.

This clone has a single count. The V call is TRBV5-1, the J call TRBJ2-1, with D perhaps matching TRBD2 (5 bases). The V gene's germline CDR1 is SGHRS and CDR2 YFSETQ. The germline V and J ends were trimmed by 4 bases and 6 bases, with 14 bases remaining between them. The CDR3 sequence is 14 residues long. The CDR3 sequence is CASSPNDYVNEQFF. DNA for the CDR3: TGCGCCAGCAGCCCTAATGACTACGTCAATGAGCAGTTCTTC.

V usage is TRBV19 and J usage is TRBJ1-2; 10 bases are shared with TRBD1. Germline V gives CDR1 LNHDA, CDR2 SQIVND (reference sequence). The CDR3 consists of 17 residues. Trimming took 2 bases from V and 2 from J; bases not matched to a gene: 8. CDR3 nucleotides: TGTGCCAGTAGTATACGACAGGGGGCTCAAATCAACTATGGCTACACCTTC. Encoded protein: CASSIRQGAQINYGYTF.